This is a list of T cell receptor beta chains from one sample in a study of blood T cells in healthy people across ages. In TCRdb, the 5' RACE reads were re-called with MiXCR into one record per CDR3 protein. This table has fewer than 700,000 distinct CDR3 sequences, 40% to 45% appearing once. Material for sequencing was blood. These receptors were obtained from a man aged 80 or over in good health. Both conserved end residues are part of each CDR3. D genes are given only for firm matches. Rows may omit the clone size; those that give it use once, few, many or a size class.

CDR3nt,CDR3aa,j_gene,v_gene,abundance,d_gene
TGTGCCAGCAGCCAAGTAGGGGGGACAGGTTCCTACGAGCAGTACTTC,CASSQVGGTGSYEQYF,TRBJ2-7,TRBV4-2,few,TRBD1
TGTGCCAGCAGCATAACAGGGGTTGGACAGCCCCAGCATTTT,CASSITGVGQPQHF,TRBJ1-5,TRBV7-9,many,TRBD1
TGTGCCAGCAGTGATCGCAGTTTCCACTTT,CASSDRSFHF,TRBJ1-6,TRBV25-1,-,-
TGTGCCAGCAGGGGACAGGGCGAAGGCTATGGCTACACCTTC,CASRGQGEGYGYTF,TRBJ1-2,TRBV28,-,TRBD1
TGTGCCAGCACGGAATGGATCGATTATGGCTACACCTTC,CASTEWIDYGYTF,TRBJ1-2,TRBV28,-,-
TGCAGCGCTCAGACTAGCGGGAGGGGTGAGCAGTTCTTC,CSAQTSGRGEQFF,TRBJ2-1,TRBV29-1,-,TRBD2
TGCAGTGCGGCGCCGGGACTAGGTTTAGTTCATGAGCAGTTCTTC,CSAAPGLGLVHEQFF,TRBJ2-1,TRBV20-1,-,TRBD2
TGTGCCAGCAGCTTAGTATCAGGGGCCAGCTCTGGGGCCAACGTCCTGACTTTC,CASSLVSGASSGANVLTF,TRBJ2-6,TRBV7-2,many,-
TGTGCCACCTCGAAGGACAACTACGAGCAGTACTTC,CATSKDNYEQYF,TRBJ2-7,TRBV15,few,-
TGTGCCAGCAGTTGGGACAGGGGAGTCTATGGCTACACCTTC,CASSWDRGVYGYTF,TRBJ1-2,TRBV12-3/TRBV12-4,few,TRBD1
TGCGCCAGCAGGACTTGGGTCTACGAGCAGTACTTC,CASRTWVYEQYF,TRBJ2-7,TRBV10-2,-,-
TGCAGTGCTAGAGTGGGGGTACAAGAGACCCAGTACTTC,CSARVGVQETQYF,TRBJ2-5,TRBV20-1,few,-
TGTGCCAGCAGCCTCCAGGACAGGGCGGAGACCCAGTACTTC,CASSLQDRAETQYF,TRBJ2-5,TRBV4-2,-,TRBD1
TGTGCCAGCAGCTTAATGGGACTAGCGGGCACAGATACGCAGTATTTT,CASSLMGLAGTDTQYF,TRBJ2-3,TRBV7-2,-,TRBD2
TGTGCCAGCAGCCAACTAGCGGGAGTCTACAATGAGCAGTTCTTC,CASSQLAGVYNEQFF,TRBJ2-1,TRBV14,few,TRBD2
TGCAGTGCAGCGGGACGTACGATCTACGAGCAGTACTTC,CSAAGRTIYEQYF,TRBJ2-7,TRBV20-1,few,TRBD2
TGTGCCAGCAGCCAAGCAGGGGCGCGGGGATCCGGGGCCAACGTCCTGACTTTC,CASSQAGARGSGANVLTF,TRBJ2-6,TRBV3-1,-,-
TGCGCCAGCAGCCAAGGCCACGCGGCCTACGAGCAGTACTTC,CASSQGHAAYEQYF,TRBJ2-7,TRBV4-1,few,-
TGTGCCAGCTCACCACAAGCGGGTTACAATGAGCAGTTCTTC,CASSPQAGYNEQFF,TRBJ2-1,TRBV18,many,-